The rows below give T cell receptor beta chains drawn from one sample of a study of CXCR3-negative and CXCR3-positive naive CD8 T cells. TCRdb reprocessed the 5' RACE reads and stores each CDR3 protein as one record, lacking DNA. The repertoire table contains under 45,000 distinct CDR3 sequences. The sample taken for sequencing was memory CD8+ T cells from blood. The receptors here all came from a human donor in good health. Some clones in this sample may be carry-over from other donors' samples. Both conserved end residues are part of each CDR3. Not all rows give a size; the values are once, few, many and, for expanded clones, a class.

J gene | clone size | V gene | CDR3 protein
TRBJ2-1 | - | TRBV7-6 | CASSLVSGGPPYNEQFF
TRBJ1-4 | - | TRBV9 | CASSVDIGSNEKLFF
TRBJ1-1 | - | TRBV7-6 | CASSLGLGGYTEAFF
TRBJ1-1 | - | TRBV29-1 | CSVEQINTEAFF
TRBJ2-7 | - | TRBV4-2 | CASSQEGPGQGFHEQYF
TRBJ1-1 | - | TRBV7-9 | CASSLDLTGSNTEAFF
TRBJ1-5 | - | TRBV5-1 | CASSLEGAQPQHF
TRBJ2-1 | - | TRBV29-1 | CSPRTDYNEQFF
TRBJ1-2 | medium-sized | TRBV6-4 | CASSDLDSGGYTF
TRBJ1-1 | - | TRBV19 | CASGIGDTYEAFF
TRBJ2-1 | - | TRBV20-1 | CSARGAGSSYNEQFF
TRBJ1-1 | - | TRBV19 | CASSITWQGAPEAFF
TRBJ2-3 | - | TRBV20-1 | CSARDRGSGESDTQYF
TRBJ2-1 | - | TRBV9 | CASSAYGQAYNEQLF
TRBJ2-1 | - | TRBV5-1 | CASSFASNEQLF
TRBJ2-2 | - | TRBV28 | CASSLTQEFAGELFF
TRBJ2-1 | - | TRBV24-1 | CATSAGQSSYNEQFF
TRBJ2-7 | medium-sized | TRBV7-6 | CASSLEVGQAESYEQYF
TRBJ1-1 | - | TRBV7-3 | CASSLGATEAFF
TRBJ1-1 | - | TRBV4-2 | CASSQDRAGTTEAFF
TRBJ2-5 | - | TRBV7-9 | CASSWGETPSGETQYF
TRBJ2-3 | - | TRBV7-2 | CASSRGVQSTDTQYF
TRBJ2-1 | - | TRBV7-9 | CASNKPLAGGSDNEQFF
TRBJ2-5 | - | TRBV7-6 | CASSPRDRVKNF
TRBJ2-1 | - | TRBV4-2 | CASSQDASGGARNEQFF
TRBJ2-1 | - | TRBV20-1 | CSARAQTSEYNEQFF
TRBJ2-2 | - | TRBV7-6 | CASSLESAGPNTGELFF
TRBJ2-7 | - | TRBV3-1 | CASSQGRGTADEQYF
TRBJ1-2 | - | TRBV27 | CASSHHRDSSYYGYTF
TRBJ2-2 | - | TRBV9 | CASSVDFVSNTGELFF